These 5 T cell receptor beta chains came from one sample sequenced in a study of blood T cell repertoires in COVID-19 (dated by TCRdb to about 2020). Preparation of the library involved the immunoSEQ multiplex PCR assay. TCRdb stores this immuneACCESS table with in-frame sequences only. Part of the clones is absent; in the studies checked, under half of the shortfall reflects unresolved V genes, and no reason is known for the rest. In this sample the table shows more than 150,000 clones, roughly nine tenths of which occur a single time. The top ten constitute 7% of the sample. Source material: PBMCs or T cells enriched from blood (not recorded which). These TCRs come from a woman aged 45-65 years who had recovered from COVID-19.

The chain uses TRBV5-8 and TRBJ2-2; TRBD2 aligns across 7 bases. V lost 1 base and J lost 5; bases outside the gene matches: 5. The germline gives CDR1 SGHTS, CDR2 YDEGEE. The CDR3 runs 15 residues. The CDR3 here is CASSLIPGGTGELFF. CDR3 bases: TGTGCCAGCAGCTTGATTCCGGGGGGTACCGGGGAGCTGTTTTTT.

The V and J genes are TRBV6-5 and TRBJ2-1; D is possibly TRBD2 (5 bases). The germline CDR1 and CDR2 sequences are MNHEY and SVGAGI. This CDR3 spans 13 amino acids. V lost 6 bases to trimming and J lost 5 bases, with 11 bases between them. The CDR3 spells CASSILGHNEQFF. CDR3 nucleotide sequence: TGTGCCAGCAGCATACTAGGGCACAATGAGCAGTTCTTC.

The chain has TRBV6-4 and TRBJ1-1, with TRBD1 matching 9 bases. Germline trimming cut 6 bases from V and 11 bases from J; bases unmatched to any gene: 7. CDR3 length: 12 residues. The germline CDR1 and CDR2 sequences are MRHNA and SNTAGT. The CDR3 DNA is TGTGCCAGCAGCGGACAGGGGACGGCCGCTTTCTTT. This codes for CASSGQGTAAFF.

The rearrangement joins TRBV2 to TRBJ2-1, with D possibly matching TRBD1 (7 bases). The CDR3 has 14 amino acids. CDR1 and CDR2 (germline): SNHLY, FYNNEI. The V end was cut by 6 bases, the J end by 4 bases, with 13 bases between. The CDR3: CASREGQTYNEQFF. Written as DNA, the CDR3 is TGTGCCAGCAGGGAGGGACAGACTTACAATGAGCAGTTCTTC.

The J gene is TRBJ1-2, the V gene TRBV25-1, with D unresolved. Trimming took off 2 bases at V and 5 bases at J, with 9 bases between the two ends. CDR1 MGHDK and CDR2 SYGVNS come from the germline V gene. This CDR3 contains 13 residues. In nucleotides, the CDR3 is TGTGCCAGCAGTGAAGCGGGAATGTATGGCTACACCTTC. This translates into CASSEAGMYGYTF.